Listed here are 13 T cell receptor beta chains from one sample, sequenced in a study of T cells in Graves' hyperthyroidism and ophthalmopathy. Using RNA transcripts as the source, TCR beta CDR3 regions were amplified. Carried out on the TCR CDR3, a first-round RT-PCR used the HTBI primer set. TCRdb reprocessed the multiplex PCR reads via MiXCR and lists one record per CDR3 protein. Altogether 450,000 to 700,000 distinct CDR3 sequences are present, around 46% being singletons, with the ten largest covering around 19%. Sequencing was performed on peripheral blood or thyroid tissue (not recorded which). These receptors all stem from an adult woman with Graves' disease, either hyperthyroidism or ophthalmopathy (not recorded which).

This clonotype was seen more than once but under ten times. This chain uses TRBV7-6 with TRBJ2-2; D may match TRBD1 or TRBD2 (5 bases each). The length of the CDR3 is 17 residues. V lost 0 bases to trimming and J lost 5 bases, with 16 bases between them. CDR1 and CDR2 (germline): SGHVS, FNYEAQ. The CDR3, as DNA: TGTGCCAGCAGCTTAGCCGGGACCCATTGGATTACCGGGGAGCTGTTTTTT. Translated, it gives CASSLAGTHWITGELFF.

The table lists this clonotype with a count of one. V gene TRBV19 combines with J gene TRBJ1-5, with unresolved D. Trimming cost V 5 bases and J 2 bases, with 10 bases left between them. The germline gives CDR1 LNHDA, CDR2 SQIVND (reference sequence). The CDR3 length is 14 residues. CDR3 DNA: TGTGCCAGTAGTTACGGGCGGGGCAATCAGCCCCAGCATTTT. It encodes CASSYGRGNQPQHF.

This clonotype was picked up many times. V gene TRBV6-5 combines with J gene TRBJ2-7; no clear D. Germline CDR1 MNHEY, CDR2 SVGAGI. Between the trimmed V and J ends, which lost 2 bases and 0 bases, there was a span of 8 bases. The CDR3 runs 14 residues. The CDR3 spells CASSYAKSSYEQYF. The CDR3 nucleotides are TGTGCCAGCAGTTACGCAAAAAGCTCCTACGAGCAGTACTTC.

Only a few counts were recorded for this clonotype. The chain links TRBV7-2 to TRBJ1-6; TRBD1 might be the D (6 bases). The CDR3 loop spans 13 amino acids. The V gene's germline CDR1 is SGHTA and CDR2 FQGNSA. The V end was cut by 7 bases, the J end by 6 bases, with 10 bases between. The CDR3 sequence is CASKTGSNSPLHF. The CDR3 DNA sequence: TGTGCCAGCAAAACAGGGAGTAATTCACCCCTCCACTTT.

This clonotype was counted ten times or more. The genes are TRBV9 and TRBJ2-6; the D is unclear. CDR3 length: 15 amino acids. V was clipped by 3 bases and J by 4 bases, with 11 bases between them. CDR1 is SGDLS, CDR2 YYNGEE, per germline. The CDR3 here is CASSAHGAGANVLTF. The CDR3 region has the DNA TGTGCCAGCAGCGCTCACGGCGCCGGGGCCAACGTCCTGACTTTC.

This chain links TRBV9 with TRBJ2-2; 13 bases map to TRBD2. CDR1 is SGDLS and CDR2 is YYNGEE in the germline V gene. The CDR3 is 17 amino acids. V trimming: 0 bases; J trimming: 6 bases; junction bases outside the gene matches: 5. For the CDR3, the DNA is TGTGCCAGCAGCGTAGGGACTAGCGGGAGAGGATCCGGGGAGCTGTTTTTT. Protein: CASSVGTSGRGSGELFF.

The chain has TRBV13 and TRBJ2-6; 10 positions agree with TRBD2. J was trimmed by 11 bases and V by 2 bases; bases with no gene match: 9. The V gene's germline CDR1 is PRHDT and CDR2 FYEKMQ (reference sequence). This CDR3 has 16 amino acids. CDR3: CASSLPSSGGSYVLTF. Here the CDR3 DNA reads TGTGCCAGCAGCTTACCCTCTAGCGGGGGATCCTACGTCCTGACTTTC.

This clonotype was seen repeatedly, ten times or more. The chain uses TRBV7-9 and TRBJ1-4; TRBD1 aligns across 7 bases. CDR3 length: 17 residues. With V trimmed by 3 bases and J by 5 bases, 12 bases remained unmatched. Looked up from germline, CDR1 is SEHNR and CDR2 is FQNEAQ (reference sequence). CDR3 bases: TGTGCCAGCAGCTTGACCCTTAGGGACAGAGAGAATGAAAAACTGTTTTTT. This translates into CASSLTLRDRENEKLFF.

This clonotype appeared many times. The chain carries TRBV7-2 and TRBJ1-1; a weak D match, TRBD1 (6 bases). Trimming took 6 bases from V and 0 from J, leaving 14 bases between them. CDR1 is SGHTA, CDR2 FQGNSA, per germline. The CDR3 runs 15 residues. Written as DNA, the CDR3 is TGTGCCAGCAGGCTGGGGGGCCAGATGAACACTGAAGCTTTCTTT. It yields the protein CASRLGGQMNTEAFF.

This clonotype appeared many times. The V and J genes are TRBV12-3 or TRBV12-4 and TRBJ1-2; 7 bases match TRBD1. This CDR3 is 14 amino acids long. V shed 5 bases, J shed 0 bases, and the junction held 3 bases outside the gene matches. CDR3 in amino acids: CASSMGQPNYGYTF. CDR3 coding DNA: TGTGCCAGCAGTATGGGACAGCCTAACTATGGCTACACCTTC.

The CDR3 nucleotides read TGTGCCAGCAGCTTAGACAGGGGAGATAATTCACCCCTCCACTTT. This translates into CASSLDRGDNSPLHF. The rearrangement links TRBV7-4 to TRBJ1-6; 7 positions agree with TRBD1. Trimming cost V 1 base and J 5 bases; bases outside gene matches: 2. Germline values: CDR1 SGHVT, CDR2 SQSDAQ. There are 15 residues in the CDR3.

The CDR3 nucleotides read TGTGCCATCAGCCCCCAAATGGTTGGATGGGCCCAGTACTTC. As protein: CAISPQMVGWAQYF. The rearrangement links TRBV10-3 to TRBJ2-5; no reliable D call. Germline V lookup: CDR1 ENHRY, CDR2 SYGVKD. The CDR3 is 14 amino acids. With 6 bases removed from V and 9 bases from J, the gap between germline ends came to 20 bases.

DNA of the CDR3: TGCAGTGCTAGAGATGGGGGGGCAGGCAGGACATATGGCTACACCTTC. Protein product: CSARDGGAGRTYGYTF. This sequence joins TRBV20-1 and TRBJ1-2, with D maybe TRBD1 (6 bases). CDR3 length equals 16 residues. V was pared by 0 bases and J by 5 bases, with 19 bases between. Per germline, CDR1 DFQATT and CDR2 SNEGSKA (reference sequence).